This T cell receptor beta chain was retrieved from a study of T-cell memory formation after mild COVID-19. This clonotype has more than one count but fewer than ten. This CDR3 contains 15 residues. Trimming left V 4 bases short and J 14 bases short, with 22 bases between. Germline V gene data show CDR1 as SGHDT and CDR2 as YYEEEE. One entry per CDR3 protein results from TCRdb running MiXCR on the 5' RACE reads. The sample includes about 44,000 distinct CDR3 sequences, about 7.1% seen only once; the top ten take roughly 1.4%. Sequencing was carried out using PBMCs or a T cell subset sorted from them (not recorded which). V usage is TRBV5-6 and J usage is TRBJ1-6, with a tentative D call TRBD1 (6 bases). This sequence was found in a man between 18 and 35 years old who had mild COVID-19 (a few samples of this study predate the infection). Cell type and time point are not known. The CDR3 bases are TGTGCCAGCAGCGGGAAGGGTGAGGGGGGTTTGGCCCTCCACTTT. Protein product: CASSGKGEGGLALHF.